The clone carrying this TCR beta chain was picked up a small number of times. Its specificity is unknown. The data derive from a study of molecular identifiers for immune sequencing clone quantification. Overall study context: Four of five splits of RNA from approximately 20,000 or 98,000 naive CD8 cells were sequenced in replicates. Study-wide results and limits: Whereas naive cells kept under 1% of molecules in clones above 20 RNA copies, such clones held over 98% in effectors. The study reportedly detected spiked Jurkat TCR RNA from one cell among around 970,000 naive cells.

Germline V gene sequence: CDR1 MNHEY, CDR2 SMNVEV (reference sequence). Trimming cost V 4 bases and J 1 base; bases outside gene matches: 11. This CDR3 contains 17 residues. The sorting of naive CD8 T cells used the CD8+CD4-CCR7+CD45RA+ phenotype. TCRdb used MiXCR to reprocess the PCR reads, holding one entry per CDR3 protein. The sample lists around 470,000 distinct CDR3 sequences; about 25% were seen once. The sequence derives from a human donor in good health. Some libraries in this study had Jurkat cell RNA spiked in. J is TRBJ2-5 and V is TRBV27; TRBD1 matches 8 bases. Sequences were obtained from naive CD8+ T cells from blood, with Jurkat cell RNA spiked in. As to subset: FACS-sorted CD8+CD4-CCR7+CD45RA+ naive T cells. The CDR3 region has the DNA TGTGCCAGCAGTTCCACCACTCCAGGGGGCCTCCAAGAGACCCAGTACTTC. Translating gives CASSSTTPGGLQETQYF.